A single sample gave rise to the 7 T cell receptor beta chains below, sequenced in a study of T cell responses to AZD1222 COVID-19 vaccine. The data were produced by immunoSEQ multiplex PCR, yet TCRdb's version contains in-frame clones alone and is incomplete. The table records around 75,000 clones, 70% to 90% of them present only once. The sequences come from peripheral blood, collected 28 days after the second dose of the MenACWY control vaccine. Source of these receptors: an adult who received the MenACWY meningococcal vaccine as a control.

This clone appeared a few times. The chain combines TRBV19 with TRBJ1-2; D is possibly TRBD1 (6 bases). Trimming cost V 0 bases and J 2 bases, with 16 bases left between them. From germline, CDR1 is LNHDA and CDR2 SQIVND (reference sequence). This CDR3 is built from 17 residues. In nucleotides, the CDR3 is TGTGCCAGTAGTATAGATCTCCAGACAGGCCGGAACTATGGCTACACCTTC. Its translation: CASSIDLQTGRNYGYTF.

The gene calls are TRBV4-2 and TRBJ2-1; a possible D gene is TRBD1 (5 bases). The ends were cut back, 0 bases at V and 9 bases at J, with 12 bases in the middle. The germline V gene has CDR1 LGHNA and CDR2 YNFKEQ. The CDR3 consists of 14 residues. The CDR3 spells CASSQDQGFGEQFF. CDR3 bases: TGTGCCAGCAGCCAAGATCAGGGTTTTGGTGAGCAGTTCTTC.

This clone was seen only once. This chain joins TRBV6-6 and TRBJ1-5; TRBD1 might be the D (5 bases). The CDR3 covers 15 residues. V lost 4 bases, J lost 1 base, and 11 bases lay in between. Per the germline V gene, CDR1 is MNHNY and CDR2 is SVGAGI (reference sequence). The CDR3 coding sequence is TGTGCCAGCAGTTGGGGGGATCGGAGCAATCAGCCCCAGCATTTT. This translates into CASSWGDRSNQPQHF.

The V call is TRBV6-2 or TRBV6-3, the J call TRBJ1-1; D unclear. The germline V gene encodes CDR1 MNHEY and CDR2 SVGEGT. The CDR3 runs to 15 residues. Trimming cost V 4 bases and J 2 bases, with 14 bases left between them. The chain's CDR3 is CASSSAANLNTEAFF. The CDR3 region has the DNA TGTGCCAGCAGTTCGGCAGCTAACTTAAACACTGAAGCTTTCTTT.

The chain uses TRBV30 and TRBJ2-7; D remains unclear. Trimming shortened V by 4 bases and J by 0 bases, and 7 bases separated the two germline ends. The CDR3 runs 12 residues. Germline V gene sequence: CDR1 GTSNPN, CDR2 SVGIG (reference sequence). In DNA form, the CDR3 reads TGTGCCTGGATGGGCAACTCCTACGAGCAGTACTTC. It translates to CAWMGNSYEQYF.

This chain uses TRBV3-1 (or the pseudogene TRBV3-2) with TRBJ2-1; 8 bases line up with TRBD1. Per germline, CDR1 LGHDT and CDR2 YNNKEL (reference sequence). This CDR3 is built from 16 residues. The trim removed 0 bases at V and 7 bases at J, leaving 8 bases unmatched. The CDR3 loop is CASSQDRDRPRNEQFF. CDR3 nucleotides: TGTGCCAGCAGCCAAGATCGGGACAGGCCGAGGAATGAGCAGTTCTTC.

J is TRBJ2-3 and V is TRBV18, with D possibly TRBD1 on 5 matching bases. CDR3 length: 17 amino acids. In germline, CDR1 is KGHSH, CDR2 LQKENI. Trimming cost V 3 bases and J 2 bases, with 18 bases left between them. This chain's CDR3 is CASSPPGQGEFTDTQYF. CDR3 sequence (DNA): TGTGCCAGCTCACCCCCCGGGCAGGGCGAGTTCACAGATACGCAGTATTTT. The full variable domain, completed using reference TRBV18 and TRBJ2-3, is NAGVMQNPRHLVRRRGQEARLRCSPMKGHSHVYWYRQLPEEGLKFMVYLQKENIIDESGMPKERFSAEFPKEGPSILRIQQVVRGDSAAYFCASSPPGQGEFTDTQYFGPGTRLTVL.